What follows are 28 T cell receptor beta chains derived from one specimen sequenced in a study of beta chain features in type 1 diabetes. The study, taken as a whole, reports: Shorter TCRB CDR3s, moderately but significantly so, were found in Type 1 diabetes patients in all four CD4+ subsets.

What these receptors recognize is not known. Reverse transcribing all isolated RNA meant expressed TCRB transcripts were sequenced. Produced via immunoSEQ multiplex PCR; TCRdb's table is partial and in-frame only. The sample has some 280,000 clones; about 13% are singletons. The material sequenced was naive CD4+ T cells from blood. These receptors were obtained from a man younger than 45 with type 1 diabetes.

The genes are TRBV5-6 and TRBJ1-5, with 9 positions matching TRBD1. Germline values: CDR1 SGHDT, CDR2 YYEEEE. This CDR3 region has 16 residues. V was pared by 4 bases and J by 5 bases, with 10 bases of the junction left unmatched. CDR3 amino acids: CASSQDRGRDYQPQHF. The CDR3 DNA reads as TGTGCCAGCAGCCAGGACAGGGGCCGAGACTATCAGCCCCAGCATTTT. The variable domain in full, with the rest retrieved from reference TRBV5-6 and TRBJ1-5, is DAGVTQSPTHLIKTRGQQVTLRCSPKSGHDTVSWYQQALGQGPQFIFQYYEEEERQRGNFPDRFSGHQFPNYSSELNVNALLLGDSALYLCASSQDRGRDYQPQHFGDGTRLSIL.

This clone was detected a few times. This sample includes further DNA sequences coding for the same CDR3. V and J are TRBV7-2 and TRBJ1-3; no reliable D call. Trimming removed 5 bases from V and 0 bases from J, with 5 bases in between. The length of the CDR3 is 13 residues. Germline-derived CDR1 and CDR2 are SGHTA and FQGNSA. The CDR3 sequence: CASSLSSGNTIYF. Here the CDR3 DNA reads TGTGCCAGCAGCCTCTCCTCTGGAAACACCATATATTTT.

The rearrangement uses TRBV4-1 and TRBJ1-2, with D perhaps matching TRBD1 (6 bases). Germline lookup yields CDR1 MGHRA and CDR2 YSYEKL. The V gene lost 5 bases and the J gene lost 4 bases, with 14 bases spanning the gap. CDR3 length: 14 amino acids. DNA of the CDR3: TGCGCCAGCAGCTACCGACAGGCCACCTATGGCTACACCTTC. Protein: CASSYRQATYGYTF.

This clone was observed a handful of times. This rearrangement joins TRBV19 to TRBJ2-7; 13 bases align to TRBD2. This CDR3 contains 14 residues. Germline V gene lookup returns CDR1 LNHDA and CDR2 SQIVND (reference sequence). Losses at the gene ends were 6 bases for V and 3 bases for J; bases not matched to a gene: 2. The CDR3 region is CASRRTSGSYEQYF. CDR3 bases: TGTGCCAGTAGAAGGACTAGCGGGAGCTACGAGCAGTACTTC.

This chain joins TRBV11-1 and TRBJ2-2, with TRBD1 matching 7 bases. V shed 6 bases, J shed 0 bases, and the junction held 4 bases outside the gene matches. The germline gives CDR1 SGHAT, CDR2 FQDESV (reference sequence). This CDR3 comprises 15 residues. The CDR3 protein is CASRRTGANTGELFF. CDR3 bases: TGTGCCAGCAGACGGACAGGTGCGAACACCGGGGAGCTGTTTTTT.

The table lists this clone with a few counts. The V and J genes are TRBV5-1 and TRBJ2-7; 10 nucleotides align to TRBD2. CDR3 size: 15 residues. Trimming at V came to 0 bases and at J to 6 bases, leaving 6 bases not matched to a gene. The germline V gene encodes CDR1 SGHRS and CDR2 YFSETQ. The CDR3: CASSLALAGEGEQYF. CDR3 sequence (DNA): TGCGCCAGCAGCTTGGCCCTAGCGGGAGAAGGCGAGCAGTACTTC. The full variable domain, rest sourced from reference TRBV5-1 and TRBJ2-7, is KAGVTQTPRYLIKTRGQQVTLSCSPISGHRSVSWYQQTPGQGLQFLFEYFSETQRNKGNFPGRFSGRQFSNSRSEMNVSTLELGDSALYLCASSLALAGEGEQYFGPGTRLTVT.

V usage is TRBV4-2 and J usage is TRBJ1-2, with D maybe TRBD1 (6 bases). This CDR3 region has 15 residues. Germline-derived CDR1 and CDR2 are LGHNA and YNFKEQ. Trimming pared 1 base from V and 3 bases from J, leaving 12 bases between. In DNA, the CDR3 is TGTGCCAGCAGCCAAGCTACAGGGATTGACTATGGCTACACCTTC. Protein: CASSQATGIDYGYTF.

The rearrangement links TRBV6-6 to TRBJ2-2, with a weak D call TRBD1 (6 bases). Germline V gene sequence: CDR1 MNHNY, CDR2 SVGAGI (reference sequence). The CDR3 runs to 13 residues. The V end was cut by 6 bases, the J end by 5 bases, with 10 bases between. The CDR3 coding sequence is TGTGCCAGCAGAATACAGGGTACCGGGGAGCTGTTTTTT. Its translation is CASRIQGTGELFF.

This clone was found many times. CDR3 DNA sequence: TGTGCCACCCGATCGGGAGGTCGCAATGAGCAGTTCTTC. Residues: CATRSGGRNEQFF. The chain is built from TRBV28 and TRBJ2-1; 7 nucleotides match TRBD2. CDR3 size: 13 residues. Looked up from germline, CDR1 is MDHEN and CDR2 is SYDVKM. The V gene end was trimmed by 10 bases and the J gene end by 6 bases; junction bases not matched to a gene: 9.

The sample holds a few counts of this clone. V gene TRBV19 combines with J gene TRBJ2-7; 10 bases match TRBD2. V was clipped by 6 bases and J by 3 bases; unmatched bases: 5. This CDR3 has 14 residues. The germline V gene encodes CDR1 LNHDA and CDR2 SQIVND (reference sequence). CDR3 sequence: CASSPSGSRYEQYF. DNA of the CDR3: TGTGCCAGTAGCCCTAGCGGGAGTCGCTACGAGCAGTACTTC.

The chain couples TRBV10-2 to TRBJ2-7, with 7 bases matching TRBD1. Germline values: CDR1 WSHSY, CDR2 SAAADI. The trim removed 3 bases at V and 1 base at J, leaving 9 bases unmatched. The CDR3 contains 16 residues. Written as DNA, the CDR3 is TGCGCCAGCAGTGACATGGGACAGCTATCTTCCTACGAGCAGTACTTC. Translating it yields CASSDMGQLSSYEQYF.

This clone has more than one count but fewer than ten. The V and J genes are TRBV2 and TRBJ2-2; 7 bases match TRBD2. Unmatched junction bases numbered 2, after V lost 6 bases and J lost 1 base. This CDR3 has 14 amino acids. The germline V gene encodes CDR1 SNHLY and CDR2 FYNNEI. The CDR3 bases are TGTGCCAGCAGGCAGCGGGAGAACACCGGGGAGCTGTTTTTT. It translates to CASRQRENTGELFF.

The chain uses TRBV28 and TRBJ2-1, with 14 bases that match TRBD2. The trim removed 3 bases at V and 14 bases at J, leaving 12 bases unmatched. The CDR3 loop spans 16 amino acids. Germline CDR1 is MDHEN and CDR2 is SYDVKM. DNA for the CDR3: TGTGCCAGCAGTTTCCCCAGAGGACTAGCGGGAGGTAACGAGTTCTTC. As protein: CASSFPRGLAGGNEFF.

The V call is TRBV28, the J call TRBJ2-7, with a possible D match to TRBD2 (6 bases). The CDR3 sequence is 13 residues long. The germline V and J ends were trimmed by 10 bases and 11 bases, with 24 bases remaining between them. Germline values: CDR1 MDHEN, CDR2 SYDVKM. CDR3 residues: CANRRPRGSKEYF. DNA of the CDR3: TGTGCCAATAGGAGGCCCCGGGGGTCCAAGGAGTACTTC.

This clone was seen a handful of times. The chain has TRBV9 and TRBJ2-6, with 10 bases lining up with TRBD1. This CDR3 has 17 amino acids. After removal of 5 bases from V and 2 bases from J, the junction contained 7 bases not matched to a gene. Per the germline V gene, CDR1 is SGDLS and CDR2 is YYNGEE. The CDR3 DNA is TGTGCCAGCAGTCGTGGACAGGGGGGGACTGGGGCCAACGTCCTGACTTTC. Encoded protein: CASSRGQGGTGANVLTF.

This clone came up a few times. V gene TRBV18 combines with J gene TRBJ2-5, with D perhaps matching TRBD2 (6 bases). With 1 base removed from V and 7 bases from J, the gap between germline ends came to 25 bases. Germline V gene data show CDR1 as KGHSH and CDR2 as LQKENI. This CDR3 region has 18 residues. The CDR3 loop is CASSPLSPSGDSGGTQYF. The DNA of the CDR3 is TGTGCCAGCTCACCACTCTCTCCTTCGGGAGACTCTGGCGGGACCCAGTACTTC.

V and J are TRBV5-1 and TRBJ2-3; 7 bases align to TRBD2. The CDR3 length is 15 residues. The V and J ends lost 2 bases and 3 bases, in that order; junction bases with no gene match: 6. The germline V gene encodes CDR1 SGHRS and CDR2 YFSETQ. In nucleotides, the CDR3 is TGCGCCAGCAGCTTTGGCGGGAGAACGACAGATACGCAGTATTTT. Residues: CASSFGGRTTDTQYF. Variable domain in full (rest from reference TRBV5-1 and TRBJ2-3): KAGVTQTPRYLIKTRGQQVTLSCSPISGHRSVSWYQQTPGQGLQFLFEYFSETQRNKGNFPGRFSGRQFSNSRSEMNVSTLELGDSALYLCASSFGGRTTDTQYFGPGTRLTVL.

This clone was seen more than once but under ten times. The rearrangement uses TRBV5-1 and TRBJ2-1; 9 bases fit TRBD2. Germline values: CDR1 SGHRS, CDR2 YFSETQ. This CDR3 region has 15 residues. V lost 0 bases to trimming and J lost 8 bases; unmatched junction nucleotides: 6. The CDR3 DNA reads TGCGCCAGCAGCTTGGCCGGCGGGAGGGTTGATGAGCAGTTCTTC. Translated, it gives CASSLAGGRVDEQFF.

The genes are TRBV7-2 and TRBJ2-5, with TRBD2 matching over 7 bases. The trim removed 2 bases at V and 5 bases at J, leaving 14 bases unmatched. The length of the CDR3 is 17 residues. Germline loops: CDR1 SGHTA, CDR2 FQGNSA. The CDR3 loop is CASSLTPGYGGGETQYF. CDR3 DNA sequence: TGTGCCAGCAGCTTAACGCCTGGGTATGGGGGAGGGGAGACCCAGTACTTC.

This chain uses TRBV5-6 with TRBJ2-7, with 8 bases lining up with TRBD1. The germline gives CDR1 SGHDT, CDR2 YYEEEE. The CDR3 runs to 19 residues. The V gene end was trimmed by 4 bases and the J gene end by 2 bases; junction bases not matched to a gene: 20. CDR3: CASSPQRTGRTFRPYEQYF. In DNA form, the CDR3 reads TGTGCCAGCAGCCCGCAACGGACAGGGCGAACCTTTCGCCCCTACGAGCAGTACTTC.

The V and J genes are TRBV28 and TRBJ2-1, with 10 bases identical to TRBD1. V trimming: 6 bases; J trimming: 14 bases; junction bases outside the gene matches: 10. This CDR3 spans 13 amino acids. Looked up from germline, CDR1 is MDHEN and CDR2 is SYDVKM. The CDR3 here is CASSRIMGQGKFF. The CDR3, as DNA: TGTGCCAGCAGCAGAATAATGGGACAGGGGAAGTTCTTC. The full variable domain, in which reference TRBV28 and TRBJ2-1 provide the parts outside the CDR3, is DVKVTQSSRYLVKRTGEKVFLECVQDMDHENMFWYRQDPGLGLRLIYFSYDVKMKEKGDIPEGYSVSREKKERFSLILESASTNQTSMYLCASSRIMGQGKFFGPGTRLTVL.

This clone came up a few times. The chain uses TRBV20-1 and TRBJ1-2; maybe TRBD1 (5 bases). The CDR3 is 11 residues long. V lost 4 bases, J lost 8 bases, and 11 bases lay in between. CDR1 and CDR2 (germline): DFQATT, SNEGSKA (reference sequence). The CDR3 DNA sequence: TGCAGTGCTACCAGGGCAGGAGGCTACACCTTC. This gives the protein CSATRAGGYTF.

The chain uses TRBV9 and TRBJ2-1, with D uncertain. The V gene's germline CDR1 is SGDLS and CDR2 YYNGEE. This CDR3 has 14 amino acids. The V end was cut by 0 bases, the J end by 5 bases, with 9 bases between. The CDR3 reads CASSVATNDNEQFF. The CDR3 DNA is TGTGCCAGCAGCGTAGCTACGAACGACAATGAGCAGTTCTTC.

CDR3 sequence (DNA): TGTGCCATCAGTGCTATGACAGGGGGCTCCTACGAGCAGTACTTC. It encodes CAISAMTGGSYEQYF. The chain has TRBV10-3 and TRBJ2-7; 9 nucleotides align to TRBD1. Germline V gene sequence: CDR1 ENHRY, CDR2 SYGVKD. J lost 0 bases, V lost 4 bases, and 4 bases had no gene match. This CDR3 is 15 amino acids long.

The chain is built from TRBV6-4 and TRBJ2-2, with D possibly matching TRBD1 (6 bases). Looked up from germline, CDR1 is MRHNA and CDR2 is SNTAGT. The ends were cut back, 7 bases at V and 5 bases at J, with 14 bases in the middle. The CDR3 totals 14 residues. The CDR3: CASKRTVFTGELFF. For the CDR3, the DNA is TGTGCCAGCAAGAGGACAGTTTTTACCGGGGAGCTGTTTTTT.

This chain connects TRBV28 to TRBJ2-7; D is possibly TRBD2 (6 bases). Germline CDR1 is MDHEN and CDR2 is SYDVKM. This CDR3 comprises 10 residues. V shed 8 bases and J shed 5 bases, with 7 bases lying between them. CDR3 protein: CASGGHEQYF. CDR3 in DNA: TGTGCCAGCGGAGGGCACGAGCAGTACTTC.

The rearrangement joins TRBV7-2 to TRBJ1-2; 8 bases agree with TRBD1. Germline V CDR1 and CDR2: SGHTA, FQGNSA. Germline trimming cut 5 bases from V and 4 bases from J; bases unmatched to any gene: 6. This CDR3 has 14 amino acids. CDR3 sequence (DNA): TGTGCCAGCAGCCCGCGAACAGGGGGCTATGGCTACACCTTC. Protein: CASSPRTGGYGYTF.

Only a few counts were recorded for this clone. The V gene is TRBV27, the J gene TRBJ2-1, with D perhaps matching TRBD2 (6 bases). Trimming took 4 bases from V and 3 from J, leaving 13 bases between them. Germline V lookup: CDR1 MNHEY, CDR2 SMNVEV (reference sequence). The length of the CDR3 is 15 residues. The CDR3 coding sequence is TGTGCCAGCAGTTCGGGACTCGCTTTCTACAATGAGCAGTTCTTC. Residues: CASSSGLAFYNEQFF.